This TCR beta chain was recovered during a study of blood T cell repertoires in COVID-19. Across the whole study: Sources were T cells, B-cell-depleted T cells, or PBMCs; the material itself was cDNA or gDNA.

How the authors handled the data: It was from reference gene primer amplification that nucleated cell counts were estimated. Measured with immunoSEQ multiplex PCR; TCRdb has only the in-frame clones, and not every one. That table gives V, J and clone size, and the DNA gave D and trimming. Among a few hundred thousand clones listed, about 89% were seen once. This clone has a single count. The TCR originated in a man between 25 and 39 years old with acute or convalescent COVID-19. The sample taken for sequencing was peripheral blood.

CDR3 bases: TGTGCCAGCAGTTTATCCCACAGGGTGAATCAGCCCCAGCATTTT. The encoded protein is CASSLSHRVNQPQHF. V usage is TRBV28 and J usage is TRBJ1-5; D perhaps matches TRBD1 (6 bases). The CDR3 has 15 residues. The V and J ends lost 1 base and 4 bases respectively, with 11 bases between them. Germline V gives CDR1 MDHEN, CDR2 SYDVKM.